The table lists the clone carrying this TCR beta chain with a count of one. One junction end does not reproduce the germline sequence, and a read error may be involved. Germline CDR1 SGDLS, CDR2 YYNGEE. This CDR3 has 15 residues. This specimen comes from a study of blood T cell repertoires in COVID-19. For the study at large: Nucleic acid was either cDNA or gDNA, and it came from T cells, B-cell-depleted T cells, or PBMCs.

The table came from immunoSEQ multiplex PCR; TCRdb's copy has only in-frame clones and leaves some out. This sample has more than 95,000 clones, with just over 85% found just once. The chain employs TRBV9 and TRBJ1-3; 8 bases are a match to TRBD1. The receptor comes from a woman aged 55-69 years in a cohort sampled during active or convalescent COVID-19. Source material: peripheral blood. The CDR3 sequence is CASNVGTGLGNTIYF. The CDR3 DNA reads as TGTGCCAGCAACGTAGGGACAGGCTTAGGAAACACCATATATTTT.